The rows below give T cell receptor beta chains drawn from one sample of a study of T cell responses to AZD1222 COVID-19 vaccine. Sequenced by immunoSEQ multiplex PCR; TCRdb stores in-frame clones only, minus some. The sample holds roughly 150,000 clones, approximately 89% seen once. Sequences were derived from peripheral blood, sampled on day 0 of AZD1222 vaccination. All receptors derive from an adult in good health. Both conserved end residues are part of each CDR3. The order of the fields is CDR3 DNA, CDR3 protein, clone size, D gene, V gene, J gene. D genes are given only for firm matches. Clone sizes are given selectively: once, few, many, or a class where the clone is expanded.

TGTGCCAGCAGCTTATCCTCAACAGGGTACAATTCACCCCTCCACTTT	CASSLSSTGYNSPLHF	once	.	TRBV2	TRBJ1-6
TGTGCCAGCAGCTGGACCATCTACAATGAGCAGTTCTTC	CASSWTIYNEQFF	.	.	TRBV7-2	TRBJ2-1
TGTGCCAGTAGTGGGCGGGACGGTAACTATGGCTACACCTTC	CASSGRDGNYGYTF	.	.	TRBV19	TRBJ1-2
TGTGCCAGAAGCTTGGCCCGGGGTTCTAATGAAAAACTGTTTTTT	CARSLARGSNEKLFF	.	.	TRBV5-3	TRBJ1-4
TGTGCCAGTAGTTTGGGTACCGAGCAGTACTTC	CASSLGTEQYF	.	.	TRBV19	TRBJ2-7
TGTGCCAGCAGCGCCGCGACCCAGCCCTACAATGAGCAGTTCTTC	CASSAATQPYNEQFF	.	.	TRBV9	TRBJ2-1
TGTGCCAGCAGTTACTCGTACGAAAACTATGGCTACACCTTC	CASSYSYENYGYTF	.	.	TRBV6-5	TRBJ1-2
TGTGCCAGCAGCTTCGACAGGTACGAGCAGTACTTC	CASSFDRYEQYF	.	.	TRBV11-1	TRBJ2-7
TGTGCCATCAGCCTACAGGATAAGGGCAACTATGGCTACACCTTC	CAISLQDKGNYGYTF	once	.	TRBV10-3	TRBJ1-2
TGTGCCAGCAGGAAGAGCTCCTACGAGCAGTACTTC	CASRKSSYEQYF	.	.	TRBV5-8	TRBJ2-7
TGTGCCAGCAGCCGCAGGGGCACAGATACGCAGTATTTT	CASSRRGTDTQYF	.	.	TRBV5-8	TRBJ2-3
TGTGCCAGCAGATCACGCGGGGGCTCCTACAATGAGCAGTTCTTC	CASRSRGGSYNEQFF	.	TRBD2	TRBV2	TRBJ2-1
TGTGCCAGCAGCTTATTTTTGGCGAATCAGCCCCAGCATTTT	CASSLFLANQPQHF	.	.	TRBV5-5	TRBJ1-5
TGTGCCAGCAGCCCCGCGGGACAGGGGTCCGGGGAGCTGTTTTTT	CASSPAGQGSGELFF	.	TRBD1	TRBV6-5	TRBJ2-2
TGCGCCAGCGGCCGGGACAGCGCAGAGGGGTTT	CASGRDSAEGF	.	TRBD1	TRBV5-1	TRBJ1-1
TGTGCCAGCAGTGAAGCGAGCTCCTATAATTCACCCCTCCACTTT	CASSEASSYNSPLHF	.	.	TRBV2	TRBJ1-6
TGTGCCACCAGCAGAGACCCGACAGGAAACACCATATATTTT	CATSRDPTGNTIYF	.	.	TRBV15	TRBJ1-3
TGCGCCAGCAGCTTTTCCAAAGCTAATGAGCAGTTCTTC	CASSFSKANEQFF	.	.	TRBV5-1	TRBJ2-1
TGTGCCAGCAGTGAATGGGGGACAGGGGAAAAACTGTTTTTT	CASSEWGTGEKLFF	.	TRBD1	TRBV25-1	TRBJ1-4
TGTGCCAGCAGTCCAGGCCCGGGGTGGGATGGCTACACCTTC	CASSPGPGWDGYTF	.	.	TRBV2	TRBJ1-2
TGTGCCAGCAGCCAACCCAAGGGAACGTACAATGAGCAGTTCTTC	CASSQPKGTYNEQFF	.	.	TRBV14	TRBJ2-1
TGTGCCAGCAGTGAAACCTCCGGGACACTTGAGACCCAGTACTTC	CASSETSGTLETQYF	.	.	TRBV2	TRBJ2-5
TGTGCCACCAGTGCCGGGGGCCTAGCGGCAGACACCGGGGAGCTGTTTTTT	CATSAGGLAADTGELFF	once	.	TRBV24-1	TRBJ2-2
TGTGCCAGCAGTTACCTCGGACAGCTCTACGAGCAGTACTTC	CASSYLGQLYEQYF	.	.	TRBV6-6	TRBJ2-7
TGTGCCAGCAGTTCCTTCGGGCCCGAGCAGTACTTC	CASSSFGPEQYF	once	.	TRBV27	TRBJ2-7
TGTGCCAGCAGCTTTACAGGGACCTATAATTCACCCCTCCACTTT	CASSFTGTYNSPLHF	.	.	TRBV11-2	TRBJ1-6
TGTGCCAGCAGTTTTTCGGAAGGGTTGACCACCATATATTTT	CASSFSEGLTTIYF	.	.	TRBV28	TRBJ1-3
TGTGCCAGCAGCTTAGGGGGTTCGAACACCGGGGAGCTGTTTTTT	CASSLGGSNTGELFF	.	.	TRBV11-3	TRBJ2-2
TGTGCCAGCAGCCAAGAAAGGGGAAACACCATATATTTT	CASSQERGNTIYF	.	.	TRBV3-1/TRBV3-2	TRBJ1-3
TGTGCCACCAGCTACCGGGACAGGGTCTACGAGCAGTACTTC	CATSYRDRVYEQYF	once	TRBD1	TRBV15	TRBJ2-7
TGTGCCATCAGTTCAGGTCTTACCTCTGGAAACACCATATATTTT	CAISSGLTSGNTIYF	.	.	TRBV10-3	TRBJ1-3
TGCGCCAGCAGCTTTTCTAGCGGGGCGGCCTACGAGCAGTACTTC	CASSFSSGAAYEQYF	.	TRBD2	TRBV5-1	TRBJ2-7
TGTGCCTGGAGTGAGGCAAGTTTGGCCCAGCATTTT	CAWSEASLAQHF	.	.	TRBV30	TRBJ1-5
TGTGCCAGCAGTTATACAGGAGGGGGTGGCTACACCTTC	CASSYTGGGGYTF	once	.	TRBV28	TRBJ1-2
TGTGCCAGCAGCTTAACAGGGCTTGGGAACACTGAAGCTTTCTTT	CASSLTGLGNTEAFF	.	.	TRBV5-5	TRBJ1-1
TGTGCCAGCAGCTTAGTGGTCTGGCGGGTTCAAGTAGATACGCAGTATTTT	CASSLVVWRVQVDTQYF	.	.	TRBV11-2	TRBJ2-3
TGTGCCAGCAGCCGACGGGGTGCCTATGGCTACACCTTC	CASSRRGAYGYTF	.	.	TRBV7-2	TRBJ1-2
TGTGCCAGCAGCTCCGTGAGCAATCAGCCCCAGCATTTT	CASSSVSNQPQHF	.	.	TRBV7-2	TRBJ1-5